The present T cell receptor beta chain was sequenced within a study of Graves' ophthalmopathy and Graves' hyperthyroidism. Background on the study: Peripheral blood sampling preceded any treatment and occurred at initial diagnosis.

The CDR3 is made up of 16 amino acids. V shed 1 base and J shed 1 base, with 11 bases lying between them. Germline CDR1 is LGHNA and CDR2 is YNFKEQ. As to this clonotype: Its antigen remains unknown.

Regarding the study as a whole: Progression of ophthalmopathy was predicted by the model with about 67% sensitivity and about 72% specificity.

The authors defined stable hyperthyroidism as no ophthalmopathy within 18 months of follow-up. Uncontrolled infections, other autoimmune diseases, pregnancy or lactation barred patients from enrollment. Investigators amplified TCR beta CDR3 regions from RNA transcripts. Second-round multiplex PCR came after first-round RT-PCR with HTBI primers. TCRdb recomputed calls from the multiplex PCR reads with MiXCR, one row per CDR3 protein. The sample has 400,000 or so distinct CDR3 sequences; 15% are singletons. J is TRBJ1-5 and V is TRBV4-2; D unclear. Material for sequencing was peripheral blood. This TCR was sampled from a woman under 30 with stable Graves' hyperthyroidism. CDR3 nucleotides: TGTGCCAGCAGCCAAGGATCTATCGGGAGCAATCAGCCCCAGCATTTT. Translation gives CASSQGSIGSNQPQHF.